What follows describes a single T cell receptor beta chain. The antigen is not known. The RNA, about 0.5 to 1 ug, was put through reverse transcription using random hexamers. MiXCR was run by TCRdb on the immunoSEQ multiplex PCR reads, yielding one entry per CDR3 protein. The sample comprises approximately 120,000 distinct CDR3 sequences, roughly 92% of which are singletons, and about 0.12% rests with the top ten. The data stem from a study of CD8 T cells in Susac syndrome. Study-level findings and limits: It was acknowledged in the study that its TCR sequencing and HLA analysis involved a relatively small number of individuals.

CDR3 length: 13 amino acids. Germline V gene data show CDR1 as SGHTA and CDR2 as FQGNSA. The J segment lost 4 bases and the V segment lost 2 bases, leaving 0 bases of the junction unmatched. FACS enriched CD8+ TEMRA cells, while bulk CD8+ and CD4+ were negatively isolated. The chain carries TRBV7-2 and TRBJ2-7; 9 bases line up with TRBD2. The receptor was isolated from a human donor in good health. The specimen was CD8+ T cells from PBMCs. The CDR3 region is CASSLSGRYEQYF. In DNA, the CDR3 is TGTGCCAGCAGCTTAAGCGGGAGGTACGAGCAGTACTTC.